These 27 T cell receptor beta chains were sequenced from one sample in a study of cytomegalovirus exposure and HLA in healthy donors. 13 Jbeta primers and 60 Vbeta primers were used for the PCR. Sequencing was performed with immunoSEQ multiplex PCR; in TCRdb, only in-frame clones are kept and a portion is missing. Seen here are approximately 170,000 clones, around 68% observed once, and the top ten hold roughly 1.4%. Source material: PBMCs. Receptor source: a middle-aged man in good health and CMV-seronegative.

This clone showed up just once. The CDR3 is CASSLLGQSLYNSPLHF. Here the CDR3 DNA reads TGTGCCAGCAGTTTACTAGGACAGTCCCTATATAATTCACCCCTCCACTTT. The V gene is TRBV28, the J gene TRBJ1-6; perhaps TRBD1 as D (6 bases). CDR3 length: 17 amino acids. With 2 bases removed from V and 4 bases from J, the gap between germline ends came to 15 bases. Germline V gene data show CDR1 as MDHEN and CDR2 as SYDVKM.

The rearrangement joins TRBV6-5 to TRBJ2-1; TRBD1 agrees at 9 bases. The V gene's germline CDR1 is MNHEY and CDR2 SVGAGI. CDR3 length: 16 residues. Trimming cost V 4 bases and J 0 bases; bases outside gene matches: 4. In DNA, the CDR3 is TGTGCCAGCAGTTCAACGACAGGGGGCTCCTACAATGAGCAGTTCTTC. Its translation is CASSSTTGGSYNEQFF.

The rearrangement uses TRBV5-1 and TRBJ2-5; D may be TRBD1 (6 bases). The J call is in doubt because the DNA end fits TRBJ2-7 better. The CDR3 runs to 13 residues. From germline, CDR1 is SGHRS and CDR2 YFSETQ. CDR3 sequence reads: CASRLTGTYEQYF. In DNA, the CDR3 is TGCGCCAGCAGACTTACAGGGACCTACGAGCAGTACTTC.

The chain is built from TRBV7-9 and TRBJ1-4; D not certain. The CDR3 runs 17 residues. V was trimmed by 2 bases and J by 2 bases, leaving 15 bases between them. The germline V gene has CDR1 SEHNR and CDR2 FQNEAQ (reference sequence). CDR3 DNA: TGTGCCAGCAGCTTAACCGTTGGCCGGACTACTAATGAAAAACTGTTTTTT. Its translation: CASSLTVGRTTNEKLFF.

This clone showed up just once. The genes are TRBV6-1 and TRBJ2-6, with TRBD1 identical over 9 bases. J gave up 1 base and V 0 bases, and 10 bases lay outside the gene matches. CDR1 MNHNS and CDR2 SASEGT come from the germline V gene. The CDR3 contains 20 residues. The CDR3 loop reads CASSEARGTGGGSGANVLTF. The CDR3 DNA is TGTGCCAGCAGTGAAGCAAGAGGAACAGGGGGCGGTTCTGGGGCCAACGTCCTGACTTTC.

The rearrangement links TRBV7-8 to TRBJ2-7; D perhaps matches TRBD2 (6 bases). The germline V gene encodes CDR1 SGHVS and CDR2 FQNEAQ. Trimming pared 5 bases from V and 4 bases from J, leaving 15 bases between. CDR3 length: 14 residues. The CDR3 spells CASSRLGGRYEQYF. The CDR3 region has the DNA TGTGCCAGCAGCCGGTTGGGGGGTCGGTACGAGCAGTACTTC.

V is TRBV5-5 and J is TRBJ2-5; D not resolved. Germline CDR1 reads SGHKS; CDR2 reads YYEKEE (reference sequence). The CDR3 length is 11 residues. With 4 bases removed from V and 5 bases from J, the gap between germline ends came to 6 bases. The CDR3 loop is CASSLVETQYF. Written as DNA, the CDR3 is TGTGCCAGCAGCCTAGTGGAGACCCAGTACTTC. The full variable domain, rest sourced from reference TRBV5-5 and TRBJ2-5, is DAGVTQSPTHLIKTRGQQVTLRCSPISGHKSVSWYQQVLGQGPQFIFQYYEKEERGRGNFPDRFSARQFPNYSSELNVNALLLGDSALYLCASSLVETQYFGPGTRLLVL.

The V gene is TRBV2, the J gene TRBJ2-5; 7 nucleotides align to TRBD1. There are 16 residues in the CDR3. CDR1 is SNHLY, CDR2 FYNNEI, per germline. V shed 0 bases, J shed 3 bases, and the junction held 7 bases outside the gene matches. The CDR3 sequence: CASSEAGFGQEETQYF. In DNA form, the CDR3 reads TGTGCCAGCAGTGAAGCGGGGTTTGGACAGGAAGAGACCCAGTACTTC.

The chain couples TRBV12-5 to TRBJ2-2; perhaps TRBD1 as D (5 bases). This CDR3 comprises 15 residues. CDR1 is LGHNT and CDR2 is FRNRAP in the germline V gene. V dropped 1 base and J dropped 0 bases, with 6 bases sitting between them. The CDR3 loop reads CASGLGQSNTGELFF. The CDR3 nucleotides read TGTGCTAGTGGTTTGGGACAGTCGAACACCGGGGAGCTGTTTTTT.

The chain combines TRBV7-4 with TRBJ2-7, with D maybe TRBD1 (7 bases). The CDR3 runs 16 residues. Trimming took 4 bases from V and 6 from J, leaving 22 bases between them. The germline gives CDR1 SGHVT, CDR2 SQSDAQ. The CDR3: CASSSVAGQIILEQYF. The CDR3 DNA reads TGTGCCAGCAGCTCAGTGGCGGGACAGATAATTCTCGAGCAGTACTTC.

The V call is TRBV4-3, the J call TRBJ2-7, with 8 bases fitting TRBD2. This CDR3 region has 15 residues. The germline V gene encodes CDR1 LGHNA and CDR2 YSLEER. V gave up 3 bases and J gave up 3 bases; unmatched junction bases: 7. The CDR3 reads CASSQGVAGIYEQYF. CDR3 DNA: TGCGCCAGCAGCCAGGGGGTAGCGGGGATCTACGAGCAGTACTTC.

This chain links TRBV4-3 with TRBJ2-2, with TRBD2 matching 9 bases. The ends lost 2 bases at V and 2 bases at J; junction bases unmatched: 6. The germline V gene encodes CDR1 LGHNA and CDR2 YSLEER. The CDR3 length is 17 residues. CDR3 bases: TGCGCCAGCAGCCAATCCTTAGCGGGGGCTAACACCGGGGAGCTGTTTTTT. Its protein product is CASSQSLAGANTGELFF.

This CDR3 is CASSPSIAGGAEQYF. In DNA, the CDR3 is TGTGCCAGCTCACCCTCTATAGCGGGGGGGGCCGAGCAGTACTTC. V gene TRBV18 combines with J gene TRBJ2-7; 11 nucleotides agree with TRBD2. V lost 3 bases to trimming and J lost 6 bases; unmatched junction nucleotides: 7. This CDR3 is built from 15 residues. Germline V gene sequence: CDR1 KGHSH, CDR2 LQKENI. Together with reference TRBV18 and TRBJ2-7, the CDR3 gives the full variable domain: NAGVMQNPRHLVRRRGQEARLRCSPMKGHSHVYWYRQLPEEGLKFMVYLQKENIIDESGMPKERFSAEFPKEGPSILRIQQVVRGDSAAYFCASSPSIAGGAEQYFGPGTRLTVT.

This rearrangement joins TRBV27 to TRBJ2-2; 10 bases are a match to TRBD1. The CDR3 loop spans 19 amino acids. After removal of 5 bases from V and 6 bases from J, the junction contained 18 bases not matched to a gene. The germline CDR1 and CDR2 sequences are MNHEY and SMNVEV (reference sequence). The CDR3 DNA sequence: TGTGCCAGCAGTCCTGGGACAGGGGTCTGGGGGGGACGGGCCGGGGAGCTGTTTTTT. It specifies CASSPGTGVWGGRAGELFF.

The chain recombines TRBV4-2 with TRBJ2-3, with 8 bases lining up with TRBD2. V was pared by 1 base and J by 0 bases, with 6 bases of the junction left unmatched. CDR3 length equals 17 residues. Germline V gives CDR1 LGHNA, CDR2 YNFKEQ. CDR3 in DNA: TGTGCCAGCAGCCAAGCAGGGCGGGGGGCCAGCACAGATACGCAGTATTTT. Protein: CASSQAGRGASTDTQYF.

This rearrangement joins TRBV28 to TRBJ2-7, with 8 bases lining up with TRBD1. The length of the CDR3 is 12 residues. V was pared by 7 bases and J by 2 bases, with 1 base of the junction left unmatched. Germline V CDR1 and CDR2: MDHEN, SYDVKM. The CDR3, as DNA: TGTGCCAGCACCAGGGGGCCCTACGAGCAGTACTTC. It codes for CASTRGPYEQYF.

The chain links TRBV28 to TRBJ2-3; perhaps TRBD2 as D (5 bases). Trimming cost V 1 base and J 2 bases, with 13 bases left between them. The CDR3 extends over 16 amino acids. Germline CDR1 and CDR2: MDHEN and SYDVKM. The CDR3 reads CASSLFGQEDTDTQYF. CDR3 DNA sequence: TGTGCCAGCAGTTTATTTGGGCAGGAGGACACAGATACGCAGTATTTT.

This clone was detected once. The V call is TRBV7-2, the J call TRBJ2-7; perhaps TRBD1 as D (6 bases). Germline V gene sequence: CDR1 SGHTA, CDR2 FQGNSA. CDR3 size: 13 residues. Between the trimmed V and J ends, which lost 1 base and 2 bases, there was a span of 6 bases. The CDR3: CASSLGTAYEQYF. As DNA, the CDR3 is TGTGCCAGCAGCTTAGGGACAGCCTACGAGCAGTACTTC.

The rearrangement joins TRBV6-1 to TRBJ1-5; D is uncertain. The V gene's germline CDR1 is MNHNS and CDR2 SASEGT. The V gene lost 7 bases and the J gene lost 6 bases, with 16 bases spanning the gap. The CDR3 sequence is 14 residues long. This CDR3 is CASKGWESGQPQHF. As DNA, the CDR3 is TGTGCCAGCAAGGGATGGGAGTCTGGTCAGCCCCAGCATTTT.

The chain employs TRBV7-9 and TRBJ1-4; no reliable D call. The CDR3 sequence is 16 residues long. Germline CDR1 is SEHNR and CDR2 is FQNEAQ (reference sequence). The V end lost 3 bases, the J end lost 1 base, and 12 bases lay between the germline ends. The CDR3 loop is CASSFGVRGTNEKLFF. CDR3 bases: TGTGCCAGCAGCTTTGGGGTGCGGGGAACTAATGAAAAACTGTTTTTT.

The chain combines TRBV19 with TRBJ1-2; a weak D match, TRBD1 (6 bases). V shed 0 bases and J shed 7 bases, with 12 bases lying between them. CDR3 length: 14 residues. Germline loops: CDR1 LNHDA, CDR2 SQIVND (reference sequence). The CDR3 nucleotides read TGTGCCAGTAGTATAGATCTACTGACAGGTGGCTACACCTTC. It is translated as CASSIDLLTGGYTF. Drawing the rest from reference TRBV19 and TRBJ1-2, the complete variable domain is DGGITQSPKYLFRKEGQNVTLSCEQNLNHDAMYWYRQDPGQGLRLIYYSQIVNDFQKGDIAEGYSVSREKKESFPLTVTSAQKNPTAFYLCASSIDLLTGGYTFGSGTRLTVV.

There are a few counts of this clone. The chain uses TRBV14 and TRBJ2-2; 9 bases agree with TRBD1. The CDR3 loop spans 18 amino acids. V lost 2 bases to trimming and J lost 4 bases; unmatched junction nucleotides: 11. The germline V gene has CDR1 SGHDN and CDR2 FVKESK. The CDR3 sequence: CASSQKTGTGRFTGELFF. CDR3 DNA sequence: TGTGCCAGCAGCCAAAAGACGGGGACAGGGAGATTCACCGGGGAGCTGTTTTTT.

The chain combines TRBV9 with TRBJ1-5; weak D call: TRBD1 (5 bases). The V gene's germline CDR1 is SGDLS and CDR2 YYNGEE. The CDR3 length is 14 residues. V lost 4 bases and J lost 2, with 10 bases in between. The DNA of the CDR3 is TGTGCCAGCAGCCCTCAGGGTGGCAATCAGCCCCAGCATTTT. This codes for CASSPQGGNQPQHF. The complete variable domain, with remaining parts taken from reference TRBV9 and TRBJ1-5, reads DSGVTQTPKHLITATGQRVTLRCSPRSGDLSVYWYQQSLDQGLQFLIQYYNGEERAKGNILERFSAQQFPDLHSELNLSSLELGDSALYFCASSPQGGNQPQHFGDGTRLSIL.

V is TRBV18 and J is TRBJ1-5; D is ambiguous. This CDR3 has 16 residues. The V gene lost 6 bases and the J gene lost 2 bases, with 17 bases spanning the gap. Germline V gene data show CDR1 as KGHSH and CDR2 as LQKENI. The CDR3 DNA sequence: TGTGCCAGCTCTTTGAATGGAGGGCAAGGCAATCAGCCCCAGCATTTT. It yields the protein CASSLNGGQGNQPQHF.

This clone occurred a few times. The CDR3 region is CASGYSIENQPQHF. CDR3 bases: TGTGCCAGCGGGTACAGTATAGAAAATCAGCCCCAGCATTTT. The chain employs TRBV2 and TRBJ1-5; D is ambiguous. The germline V gene has CDR1 SNHLY and CDR2 FYNNEI. The ends were cut back, 8 bases at V and 4 bases at J, with 15 bases in the middle. This CDR3 has 14 amino acids.

This clone showed up just a few times. The chain has TRBV28 and TRBJ1-4, with 11 bases that match TRBD1. J lost 4 bases, V lost 8 bases, and 6 bases had no gene match. Germline V lookup: CDR1 MDHEN, CDR2 SYDVKM. The CDR3 has 15 residues. The CDR3 bases are TGTGCCAGCCTAGGGGACAGGGGGGATAATGAAAAACTGTTTTTT. Translated: CASLGDRGDNEKLFF.

This clone has a single count. CDR3 protein: CASQGDRGVYEQYF. CDR3 coding DNA: TGCGCCAGCCAGGGGGACAGGGGGGTCTACGAGCAGTACTTC. The rearrangement uses TRBV5-1 and TRBJ2-7, with 11 bases identical to TRBD1. The CDR3 length is 14 residues. The germline V gene has CDR1 SGHRS and CDR2 YFSETQ. Unmatched junction bases numbered 6, after V lost 7 bases and J lost 3 bases.